These 25 T cell receptor beta chains originate from one sample sequenced in a study of PD-L1 blockade in urothelial cancer. Profiled with immunoSEQ multiplex PCR; TCRdb holds only in-frame clones, not every one. This table holds about 55,000 clones, about 80% found once. This specimen was PBMCs, taken around atezolizumab (anti-PD-L1) treatment. All receptors derive from a man aged 65 to 85 with urothelial cancer.

This chain links TRBV15 with TRBJ2-2; a weak D match, TRBD2 (7 bases). Germline V gives CDR1 LNHNV, CDR2 YYDKDF (reference sequence). Deletions cut 0 bases from V and 3 bases from J, with 17 bases between. The CDR3 consists of 18 residues. In DNA form, the CDR3 reads TGTGCCACCAGCAGAGATCTCTATGGGGGGGCTGACACCGGGGAGCTGTTTTTT. As protein: CATSRDLYGGADTGELFF.

For this clone: Other DNA sequences in this sample translate to the same CDR3. The chain has TRBV18 and TRBJ1-1; D perhaps matches TRBD1 (5 bases). The CDR3 totals 13 residues. The V gene lost 3 bases and the J gene lost 1 base, with 6 bases spanning the gap. Germline CDR1 KGHSH, CDR2 LQKENI. CDR3 in amino acids: CASSPGQNTEAFF. DNA of the CDR3: TGTGCCAGCTCACCGGGGCAGAACACTGAAGCTTTCTTT.

The rearrangement joins TRBV12-5 to TRBJ1-2; TRBD1 matches 7 bases. CDR3 length: 14 residues. Germline values: CDR1 LGHNT, CDR2 FRNRAP. Germline trimming cut 4 bases from V and 0 bases from J; bases unmatched to any gene: 2. In DNA, the CDR3 is TGTGCTAGTGGTTCAGGGGGAGCTAACTATGGCTACACCTTC. It is translated as CASGSGGANYGYTF.

The CDR3 loop reads CASQTYSTNEKLFF. In DNA form, the CDR3 reads TGTGCCTCCCAAACTTACTCAACTAATGAAAAACTGTTTTTT. The rearrangement links TRBV19 to TRBJ1-4; D is unresolved. CDR1 and CDR2 (germline): LNHDA, SQIVND (reference sequence). The CDR3 covers 14 residues. The ends were cut back, 11 bases at V and 0 bases at J, with 13 bases in the middle.

The chain is built from TRBV4-2 and TRBJ2-1, with TRBD2 identical over 11 bases. Trimming took 4 bases from V and 5 from J; bases not matched to a gene: 4. The CDR3 spans 15 residues. The germline V gene has CDR1 LGHNA and CDR2 YNFKEQ. This CDR3 reads CASSLRLAGNNEQFF. In nucleotides, the CDR3 is TGTGCCAGCAGCCTCCGACTAGCGGGAAACAATGAGCAGTTCTTC.

V usage is TRBV4-2 and J usage is TRBJ2-1; 10 positions agree with TRBD1. Germline CDR1 LGHNA, CDR2 YNFKEQ. After removal of 0 bases from V and 5 bases from J, the junction contained 10 bases not matched to a gene. CDR3 size: 18 residues. The CDR3 region has the DNA TGTGCCAGCAGCCAAGATCAAAAGGGACAGGGGTTAGACAATGAGCAGTTCTTC. As protein: CASSQDQKGQGLDNEQFF.

This clone has just a few counts. The chain's CDR3 is CASSKQGDSLNYGYTF. CDR3 in DNA: TGTGCCAGCAGCAAGCAAGGGGACAGCCTTAACTATGGCTACACCTTC. The chain links TRBV5-6 to TRBJ1-2; the match to TRBD1 covers 7 bases. The CDR3 spans 16 residues. Germline V gene lookup returns CDR1 SGHDT and CDR2 YYEEEE. The V segment lost 4 bases and the J segment 1 base; nucleotides outside the gene matches: 10. The full variable domain, completed using reference TRBV5-6 and TRBJ1-2, is DAGVTQSPTHLIKTRGQQVTLRCSPKSGHDTVSWYQQALGQGPQFIFQYYEEEERQRGNFPDRFSGHQFPNYSSELNVNALLLGDSALYLCASSKQGDSLNYGYTFGSGTRLTVV.

This clone occurred once. This chain connects TRBV7-2 to TRBJ1-5; D not certain. Germline V gene data show CDR1 as SGHTA and CDR2 as FQGNSA. The V end was cut by 1 base, the J end by 5 bases, with 6 bases between. This CDR3 is 13 amino acids long. The CDR3 bases are TGTGCCAGCAGCTTAGACAGTTATCAGCCCCAGCATTTT. This codes for CASSLDSYQPQHF.

This clone was detected only a few times. The V gene is TRBV6-1, the J gene TRBJ2-1; 9 positions agree with TRBD2. The V gene's germline CDR1 is MNHNS and CDR2 SASEGT. Unmatched junction bases numbered 13, after V lost 7 bases and J lost 9 bases. The CDR3 contains 15 residues. The CDR3 nucleotides are TGTGCCAGCATCTCCGGGACTAGCAGAACAGGTGAGCAGTTCTTC. Translating it yields CASISGTSRTGEQFF.

The J gene is TRBJ1-2, the V gene TRBV27; D is perhaps TRBD1 (6 bases). The V gene's germline CDR1 is MNHEY and CDR2 SMNVEV (reference sequence). V lost 5 bases to trimming and J lost 5 bases, with 21 bases between them. The CDR3 extends over 16 amino acids. CDR3 amino acids: CASSPISSGALYGYTF. The CDR3 bases are TGTGCCAGCAGTCCTATAAGTTCAGGGGCCCTGTATGGCTACACCTTC.

CDR3 sequence reads: CASSQEAGSKPQHF. In DNA form, the CDR3 reads TGCGCCAGCAGCCAAGAAGCGGGATCTAAGCCCCAGCATTTT. The chain has TRBV4-1 and TRBJ1-5; D is unresolved. V lost 0 bases and J 8 bases, leaving 11 bases between the germline ends. CDR3 length equals 14 residues. Germline lookup yields CDR1 MGHRA and CDR2 YSYEKL.

This clone has more than one count but fewer than ten. The DNA of the CDR3 is TGTGCCAGTAGGGAGGACAGCATGAACACTGAAGCTTTCTTT. The encoded protein is CASREDSMNTEAFF. V gene TRBV19 combines with J gene TRBJ1-1, with D possibly matching TRBD1 (6 bases). Germline V lookup: CDR1 LNHDA, CDR2 SQIVND (reference sequence). CDR3 length: 14 residues. The V end was cut by 6 bases, the J end by 0 bases, with 11 bases between.

This chain links TRBV7-3 with TRBJ2-1; D is unresolved. CDR3 length equals 14 residues. Germline CDR1 SGHTA, CDR2 FQGTGA. Trimming removed 4 bases at V and 4 bases at J, with 11 bases between. The CDR3 loop reads CASSSPDTYNEQFF. The DNA of the CDR3 is TGTGCCAGCAGCTCGCCTGACACGTACAATGAGCAGTTCTTC.

CDR3 sequence: CASSQDRAGSNQPQHF. For the CDR3, the DNA is TGCGCCAGCAGCCAAGATCGCGCGGGGAGCAATCAGCCCCAGCATTTT. The genes are TRBV4-3 and TRBJ1-5; D unclear. The germline V gene encodes CDR1 LGHNA and CDR2 YSLEER. The CDR3 is 16 residues long. V was clipped by 0 bases and J by 1 base, with 10 bases between them.

The chain couples TRBV2 to TRBJ1-4, with a weak D call TRBD1 (5 bases). The CDR3 has 13 residues. Germline CDR1 SNHLY, CDR2 FYNNEI. Trimming removed 4 bases at V and 8 bases at J, with 11 bases between. DNA for the CDR3: TGTGCCAGCAGTGCGCAGGGTAACGAAAAACTGTTTTTT. Protein sequence: CASSAQGNEKLFF.

The gene calls are TRBV5-4 and TRBJ2-1; tentative D call: TRBD2 (6 bases). The germline gives CDR1 SGHNT, CDR2 YYREEE (reference sequence). The CDR3 runs to 13 residues. V lost 4 bases to trimming and J lost 7 bases, with 12 bases between them. The chain's CDR3 is CASSRTGGNEQFF. The DNA for the CDR3 is TGTGCCAGCAGCCGAACTGGGGGGAATGAGCAGTTCTTC. The full variable domain, its missing parts supplied by reference TRBV5-4 and TRBJ2-1, is ETGVTQSPTHLIKTRGQQVTLRCSSQSGHNTVSWYQQALGQGPQFIFQYYREEENGRGNFPPRFSGLQFPNYSSELNVNALELDDSALYLCASSRTGGNEQFFGPGTRLTVL.

The chain employs TRBV30 and TRBJ2-2, with D possibly being TRBD2 (7 bases). The CDR3 extends over 15 amino acids. Germline V gives CDR1 GTSNPN, CDR2 SVGIG (reference sequence). The germline V and J ends were trimmed by 2 bases and 3 bases, with 13 bases remaining between them. The CDR3: CAWSKGEGYTGELFF. The DNA of the CDR3 is TGTGCCTGGAGTAAGGGGGAGGGGTACACCGGGGAGCTGTTTTTT.

The chain combines TRBV7-8 with TRBJ2-4; possible D gene TRBD1, 6 bases. Germline CDR1 is SGHVS and CDR2 is FQNEAQ. Trimming removed 4 bases from V and 1 base from J, with 11 bases in between. This CDR3 is built from 15 residues. CDR3 sequence: CASSSPGDAKNIQYF. The DNA for the CDR3 is TGTGCCAGCAGCTCCCCAGGGGACGCCAAAAACATTCAGTACTTC.

This clone was counted once. In nucleotides, the CDR3 is TGTGCCAGCAGTTTAGAAGGGACTAGCGGGAATAATAACGAGCAGTTCTTC. Protein sequence: CASSLEGTSGNNNEQFF. The rearrangement links TRBV27 to TRBJ2-1; 13 nucleotides match TRBD2. With V trimmed by 2 bases and J by 10 bases, 11 bases remained unmatched. Germline V gene lookup returns CDR1 MNHEY and CDR2 SMNVEV (reference sequence). CDR3 length: 17 amino acids.

V and J are TRBV19 and TRBJ2-7; TRBD1 matches at 11 bases. The CDR3 consists of 14 residues. V gave up 6 bases and J gave up 6 bases; unmatched junction bases: 7. Looked up from germline, CDR1 is LNHDA and CDR2 is SQIVND (reference sequence). In nucleotides, the CDR3 is TGTGCCAGTAGGCCCCAGGACAGGGGGCTCGAGCAGTACTTC. As protein: CASRPQDRGLEQYF.

The V and J genes are TRBV11-3 and TRBJ2-1; possibly TRBD2 for D (7 bases). The length of the CDR3 is 17 residues. V lost 3 bases, J lost 2 bases, and 17 bases lay in between. Germline V gives CDR1 SGHNT, CDR2 YENEEA. CDR3 nucleotide sequence: TGTGCCAGCAGCTTTCGGACGGGGGGCCTGACCTACAATGAGCAGTTCTTC. Amino acids: CASSFRTGGLTYNEQFF.

The V gene is TRBV5-1, the J gene TRBJ2-1; a possible D gene is TRBD2 (5 bases). CDR3 size: 14 residues. Germline V CDR1 and CDR2: SGHRS, YFSETQ. V dropped 2 bases and J dropped 6 bases, with 12 bases sitting between them. In DNA form, the CDR3 reads TGCGCCAGCAGCTTTGGGCTAGCCGGCAATGAGCAGTTCTTC. It encodes CASSFGLAGNEQFF.

The CDR3 sequence: CASSQGDITYEQYF. For the CDR3, the DNA is TGTGCCAGCAGCCAAGGGGACATAACCTACGAGCAGTACTTC. The V call is TRBV7-9, the J call TRBJ2-7, with a weak D call TRBD1 (6 bases). This CDR3 has 14 residues. Trimming took off 5 bases at V and 2 bases at J, with 13 bases between the two ends. Germline lookup yields CDR1 SEHNR and CDR2 FQNEAQ (reference sequence). Looking up the rest from reference TRBV7-9 and TRBJ2-7 gives the full variable domain: DTGVSQNPRHKITKRGQNVTFRCDPISEHNRLYWYRQTLGQGPEFLTYFQNEAQLEKSRLLSDRFSAERPKGSFSTLEIQRTEQGDSAMYLCASSQGDITYEQYFGPGTRLTVT.

The chain recombines TRBV9 with TRBJ1-3; 7 nucleotides line up with TRBD1. Trimming removed 3 bases from V and 2 bases from J; junction bases left unmatched: 5. Germline values: CDR1 SGDLS, CDR2 YYNGEE. The CDR3 covers 15 residues. The CDR3 bases are TGTGCCAGCAGCGGCGACAGGGCGGCTGGAAACACCATATATTTT. It is translated as CASSGDRAAGNTIYF.

The genes are TRBV20-1 and TRBJ1-1; possibly TRBD1 for D (6 bases). Trimming took off 6 bases at V and 5 bases at J, with 10 bases between the two ends. The CDR3 is made up of 11 amino acids. From germline, CDR1 is DFQATT and CDR2 SNEGSKA (reference sequence). The CDR3 DNA follows: TGCAGTGCCCAGGGGTGGACTGAAGCTTTCTTT. It specifies CSAQGWTEAFF.